These T cell receptor beta chains were read from a single sample in a study of naive and memory T cell subsets. TCRdb ran MiXCR on the UMI-ligation and nested PCR reads and lists one entry per CDR3 protein. Of under 150,000 distinct CDR3 sequences in the sample, approximately 20% were seen once. Sample: naive CD8+ T cells from blood. Receptor source: a human donor in good health. CDR3s include the opening cysteine and the closing phenylalanine or tryptophan. The D gene is left open where the match is weak. Some rows mark clone size as missing; the rest say once, few, many or name a class of expanded clone.

clone_size: NA; v_call: TRBV6-2/TRBV6-3; d_call: TRBD1; j_call: TRBJ1-1; cdr3_nt: TGTGCCAGCAGTTACTCTCTCTGGGGGACAGGGCCTTTGGGCACTGAAGCTTTCTTT; cdr3_aa: CASSYSLWGTGPLGTEAFF
clone_size: NA; v_call: TRBV28; d_call: TRBD1; j_call: TRBJ1-4; cdr3_nt: TGTGCCAGCAGTTTAGGGGACAGGGGACTAGCAACTAATGAAAAACTGTTTTTT; cdr3_aa: CASSLGDRGLATNEKLFF
clone_size: NA; v_call: TRBV28; d_call: NA; j_call: TRBJ2-7; cdr3_nt: TGTGCCAGCAGTTCTACGGGGTCGGACTACGAGCAGTACTTC; cdr3_aa: CASSSTGSDYEQYF
clone_size: NA; v_call: TRBV5-4; d_call: NA; j_call: TRBJ2-7; cdr3_nt: TGTGCCAGCAGCTTGGCCGGGACATTAGATTCCTACGAGCAGTACTTC; cdr3_aa: CASSLAGTLDSYEQYF
clone_size: many; v_call: TRBV5-1; d_call: TRBD1; j_call: TRBJ2-7; cdr3_nt: TGCGCCAGCAGCTTGGTAGGGGGCTGGGACGAGCAGTACTTC; cdr3_aa: CASSLVGGWDEQYF
clone_size: NA; v_call: TRBV3-1; d_call: NA; j_call: TRBJ2-5; cdr3_nt: TGTGCCAGCAGCCGAACCTCGGGGGAAGAGACCCAGTACTTC; cdr3_aa: CASSRTSGEETQYF
clone_size: NA; v_call: TRBV12-5; d_call: NA; j_call: TRBJ2-1; cdr3_nt: TGTGCTAGTGGCCTCCCATACGAGCAGTTCTTC; cdr3_aa: CASGLPYEQFF
clone_size: NA; v_call: TRBV10-3; d_call: NA; j_call: TRBJ2-7; cdr3_nt: TGTGCCATCAGTGACCGAGGGTACGAGCAGTACTTC; cdr3_aa: CAISDRGYEQYF
clone_size: few; v_call: TRBV29-1; d_call: TRBD2; j_call: TRBJ2-7; cdr3_nt: TGCAGCGCGGGGGGCTCCTACGAGCAGTACTTC; cdr3_aa: CSAGGSYEQYF
clone_size: few; v_call: TRBV28; d_call: NA; j_call: TRBJ2-7; cdr3_nt: TGTGCCAGCAGTTTTACCCCCTACGAGCAGTACTTC; cdr3_aa: CASSFTPYEQYF
clone_size: NA; v_call: TRBV12-3/TRBV12-4; d_call: NA; j_call: TRBJ2-4; cdr3_nt: TGTGCCAGCAGTCCAGACAGCGAAAACATTCAGTACTTC; cdr3_aa: CASSPDSENIQYF
clone_size: NA; v_call: TRBV24-1; d_call: TRBD2; j_call: TRBJ2-1; cdr3_nt: TGTGCCACCAGTGACGCCGGGACTAGCGGGAAGGTAGAGCAGTTCTTC; cdr3_aa: CATSDAGTSGKVEQFF
clone_size: few; v_call: TRBV12-3/TRBV12-4; d_call: TRBD2; j_call: TRBJ2-2; cdr3_nt: TGTGCCAGCAGTTTAACTAGCGGGAGTTCCGGGGAGCTGTTTTTT; cdr3_aa: CASSLTSGSSGELFF
clone_size: few; v_call: TRBV10-3; d_call: NA; j_call: TRBJ2-7; cdr3_nt: TGTGCCACGAGTGGGCTTTCAACCTACGAGCAGTACTTC; cdr3_aa: CATSGLSTYEQYF
clone_size: NA; v_call: TRBV5-1; d_call: TRBD1; j_call: TRBJ1-4; cdr3_nt: TGCGCCAGGATTCAGGGGGTCGAAAAACTGTTTTTT; cdr3_aa: CARIQGVEKLFF
clone_size: few; v_call: TRBV12-3/TRBV12-4; d_call: NA; j_call: TRBJ2-7; cdr3_nt: TGTGCCAGCAGTCCTGGGTCTCGGGAGCAGTACTTC; cdr3_aa: CASSPGSREQYF
clone_size: few; v_call: TRBV7-2; d_call: TRBD2; j_call: TRBJ2-2; cdr3_nt: TGTGCCAGCAGCCAGCTAGCGGGAGGCACCGGGGAGCTGTTTTTT; cdr3_aa: CASSQLAGGTGELFF
clone_size: few; v_call: TRBV14; d_call: TRBD1; j_call: TRBJ2-3; cdr3_nt: TGTGCCAGCAGCCGCTGGACAGGGGACGAAGATACGCAGTATTTT; cdr3_aa: CASSRWTGDEDTQYF
clone_size: NA; v_call: TRBV14; d_call: TRBD2; j_call: TRBJ2-7; cdr3_nt: TGTGCCAGCAGCCAAGGCCCCCCGACTAGCAGGATGTCCTACGAGCAGTACTTC; cdr3_aa: CASSQGPPTSRMSYEQYF
clone_size: NA; v_call: TRBV4-1; d_call: TRBD1; j_call: TRBJ2-5; cdr3_nt: TGCGCCAGCAGCCAAGTACAGGGGGAAGAGACCCAGTACTTC; cdr3_aa: CASSQVQGEETQYF
clone_size: NA; v_call: TRBV30; d_call: NA; j_call: TRBJ2-7; cdr3_nt: TGTGCCGGAGGAGTGTGGGACGGCTACGAGCAGTACTTC; cdr3_aa: CAGGVWDGYEQYF
clone_size: NA; v_call: TRBV12-3/TRBV12-4; d_call: NA; j_call: TRBJ2-7; cdr3_nt: TGTGCCAGCAGTTTAACATCGGCCCACGAGCAGTACTTC; cdr3_aa: CASSLTSAHEQYF
clone_size: NA; v_call: TRBV4-1; d_call: NA; j_call: TRBJ1-5; cdr3_nt: TGCGCCAGCAGCCAAGTGCCGGGGAACAATCAGCCCCAGCATTTT; cdr3_aa: CASSQVPGNNQPQHF
clone_size: NA; v_call: TRBV6-5; d_call: NA; j_call: TRBJ2-6; cdr3_nt: TGTGCCAGCAGTGGACAGCCCTACTCTGGGGCCAACGTCCTGACTTTC; cdr3_aa: CASSGQPYSGANVLTF
clone_size: NA; v_call: TRBV11-2; d_call: NA; j_call: TRBJ2-3; cdr3_nt: TGTGCCAGCAGTAAACACACACCGGGAACCAACACAGATACGCAGTATTTT; cdr3_aa: CASSKHTPGTNTDTQYF
clone_size: few; v_call: TRBV4-1; d_call: TRBD2; j_call: TRBJ2-1; cdr3_nt: TGCGCCAGCAGCCCAGAACCGGGACTAGCGGGCCCTGAGCAGTTCTTC; cdr3_aa: CASSPEPGLAGPEQFF
clone_size: NA; v_call: TRBV4-1; d_call: TRBD2; j_call: TRBJ2-7; cdr3_nt: TGCGCCAGCAGCCAGTCGGGACTAGGGAGGTACGAGCAGTACTTC; cdr3_aa: CASSQSGLGRYEQYF
clone_size: few; v_call: TRBV6-5; d_call: TRBD1; j_call: TRBJ2-7; cdr3_nt: TGTGCCAGCACCACGGACAGGGGCTACGAGCAGTACTTC; cdr3_aa: CASTTDRGYEQYF
clone_size: NA; v_call: TRBV7-9; d_call: NA; j_call: TRBJ1-1; cdr3_nt: TGTGCCAGCAGCTTCATAGCTGAAGCTTTCTTT; cdr3_aa: CASSFIAEAFF
clone_size: few; v_call: TRBV12-3/TRBV12-4; d_call: NA; j_call: TRBJ1-1; cdr3_nt: TGTGCCAGCAGTGGGGGCTCTGAAGCTTTCTTT; cdr3_aa: CASSGGSEAFF
clone_size: few; v_call: TRBV6-4; d_call: NA; j_call: TRBJ1-6; cdr3_nt: TGTGCGGCGGTCCCGATAGTTTCACCCCTCCACTTT; cdr3_aa: CAAVPIVSPLHF
clone_size: once; v_call: TRBV6-5; d_call: TRBD2; j_call: TRBJ2-1; cdr3_nt: TGTGCCAGCAGTTACTCTGCTAGCGGGGTTCTCACCTACAATGAGCAGTTCTTC; cdr3_aa: CASSYSASGVLTYNEQFF
clone_size: few; v_call: TRBV6-6; d_call: NA; j_call: TRBJ2-7; cdr3_nt: TGTGCCAGCAGGGCTAGCACTCCCTACGAGCAGTACTTC; cdr3_aa: CASRASTPYEQYF
clone_size: NA; v_call: TRBV27; d_call: NA; j_call: TRBJ2-1; cdr3_nt: TGTGCCAGCAGTTTGGGGCTAGTTCAGTTCTTC; cdr3_aa: CASSLGLVQFF
clone_size: few; v_call: TRBV7-9; d_call: NA; j_call: TRBJ2-7; cdr3_nt: TGTGCCAGCAGCTCCAGGGAGAAGGGCTCCTACGAGCAGTACTTC; cdr3_aa: CASSSREKGSYEQYF
clone_size: NA; v_call: TRBV27; d_call: NA; j_call: TRBJ2-3; cdr3_nt: TGTGCCAGCAGTTTTACACAGGTTGGAGATACGCAGTATTTT; cdr3_aa: CASSFTQVGDTQYF
clone_size: few; v_call: TRBV6-1; d_call: TRBD1; j_call: TRBJ2-7; cdr3_nt: TGTGCCAGCAGGGGCCTGGGACAGACGTACGAGCAGTACTTC; cdr3_aa: CASRGLGQTYEQYF
clone_size: few; v_call: TRBV28; d_call: NA; j_call: TRBJ2-5; cdr3_nt: TGTGCCAGCAGTTTTTCACCCGCCGGAGAGACCCAGTACTTC; cdr3_aa: CASSFSPAGETQYF
clone_size: NA; v_call: TRBV14; d_call: NA; j_call: TRBJ2-5; cdr3_nt: TGTGCCAGCAGCCAGATTCTTACGGGCCTCCAAGAGACCCAGTACTTC; cdr3_aa: CASSQILTGLQETQYF
clone_size: NA; v_call: TRBV29-1; d_call: TRBD1; j_call: TRBJ2-7; cdr3_nt: TGCAGCGCTCGGGGGACTGGGACAGGGGAAAGGTCCTACGAGCAGTACTTC; cdr3_aa: CSARGTGTGERSYEQYF
clone_size: once; v_call: TRBV3-1; d_call: NA; j_call: TRBJ2-7; cdr3_nt: TGTGCCAGCAGCCAAGCGGCCGGAGCCTACGAGCAGTACTTC; cdr3_aa: CASSQAAGAYEQYF
clone_size: NA; v_call: TRBV4-2; d_call: TRBD1; j_call: TRBJ2-7; cdr3_nt: TGTGCCAGCAGCCAGGAAACCGGGACAGGTACCTACGAGCAGTACTTC; cdr3_aa: CASSQETGTGTYEQYF
clone_size: NA; v_call: TRBV28; d_call: TRBD2; j_call: TRBJ2-7; cdr3_nt: TGTGCCAGCCGAAAGGGACTAGCGGGAGTAGAATCCTACGAGCAGTACTTC; cdr3_aa: CASRKGLAGVESYEQYF
clone_size: NA; v_call: TRBV20-1; d_call: NA; j_call: TRBJ2-1; cdr3_nt: TGCAGTGCTAGAGATCGTCGCGGGGTCCTCGATGAGCAGTTCTTC; cdr3_aa: CSARDRRGVLDEQFF
clone_size: few; v_call: TRBV30; d_call: TRBD1; j_call: TRBJ2-7; cdr3_nt: TGTGCCTGGAGTGTACCCCTCGACAGGGGGCTCTACGAGCAGTACTTC; cdr3_aa: CAWSVPLDRGLYEQYF
clone_size: few; v_call: TRBV5-4; d_call: TRBD2; j_call: TRBJ2-5; cdr3_nt: TGTGCCAGCAGCTTGGGGCGGGAGGGCAGGTTGGAGACCCAGTACTTC; cdr3_aa: CASSLGREGRLETQYF
clone_size: few; v_call: TRBV27; d_call: NA; j_call: TRBJ2-7; cdr3_nt: TGTGCCAGCAGTCCGATCCCCCTCACCTACGAGCAGTACTTC; cdr3_aa: CASSPIPLTYEQYF
clone_size: few; v_call: TRBV5-4; d_call: TRBD1; j_call: TRBJ2-1; cdr3_nt: TGTGCCAGCAGCCGTGGACAGGGGGCCATTGAGCAGTTCTTC; cdr3_aa: CASSRGQGAIEQFF
clone_size: NA; v_call: TRBV19; d_call: TRBD2; j_call: TRBJ2-1; cdr3_nt: TGTGCCAGTAGTATAGGGGTTAGCGGGATCTACGGTGAGCAGTTCTTC; cdr3_aa: CASSIGVSGIYGEQFF
clone_size: NA; v_call: TRBV21-1; d_call: NA; j_call: TRBJ2-2; cdr3_nt: TGTGCCAGCAGCAAATACGGGAAGGGCACCGGGGAGCTGTTTTTT; cdr3_aa: CASSKYGKGTGELFF
clone_size: NA; v_call: TRBV6-1; d_call: TRBD1; j_call: TRBJ2-7; cdr3_nt: TGTGCCAGCAGTGACCCGACAGGGCGGTCCTACGAGCAGTACTTC; cdr3_aa: CASSDPTGRSYEQYF
clone_size: many; v_call: TRBV28; d_call: NA; j_call: TRBJ2-5; cdr3_nt: TGTGCCAGCAGTTTAATCGTGGAGGTCCAAGAGACCCAGTACTTC; cdr3_aa: CASSLIVEVQETQYF
clone_size: NA; v_call: TRBV5-6; d_call: NA; j_call: TRBJ2-7; cdr3_nt: TGTGCCAGCAGCCTGGGAGTAAGGGGAAGCTCCTACGAGCAGTACTTC; cdr3_aa: CASSLGVRGSSYEQYF
clone_size: NA; v_call: TRBV5-6; d_call: TRBD2; j_call: TRBJ2-1; cdr3_nt: TGTGCCAGCAGCTTGGGGTGGGAGGGCCCTAACGATGAGCAGTTCTTC; cdr3_aa: CASSLGWEGPNDEQFF
clone_size: many; v_call: TRBV12-3/TRBV12-4; d_call: NA; j_call: TRBJ2-3; cdr3_nt: TGTGCCAGCTCCCAAGGGGCAGATACGCAGTATTTT; cdr3_aa: CASSQGADTQYF